This T cell receptor (beta chain) stems from a study of blood T cells in healthy people across ages (dated by TCRdb to about 2015). At the level of the whole study: In model experiments, roughly one uniquely barcoded TCR beta cDNA molecule per two T cells was captured by template switching. Using deep sequencing normalized with unique cDNA molecular identifiers, the study measured how TCR beta repertoire diversity changes with age. The donors were divided into four age groups: young (average around 16 years), middle-aged (over 35), aged (around 59) and long-lived (roughly 82). To avoid experimental bias, donors of different ages were distributed randomly across sequencing lanes. For two donors (one aged 18 to 29 and one aged 80 or older), the study analyzed two additional independent replicas of 1 million unique cDNA reads from the same blood draw. Broader findings and caveats from the paper: Total diversity estimates from one million sequenced T cells were considered lower bounds and underestimates. Observed TCR beta diversity per million T cells fell roughly linearly with age, and a significant reduction was already apparent by age approximately 40. Compared with the aged group, the long-lived group had more naive CD4+ T cells, fewer expanded clones and increased TCR diversity, suggesting age selection. A strong correlation was found between observed TCR beta diversity and the percentage of naive T cells measured by flow cytometry. Because donor CMV infection status was unknown, age-related changes in expanded clonotypes were potentially confounded. Bulk unsorted PBMC profiling prevented conclusive comparison of naive and antigen-experienced compartments.

The library was built by means of 5' RACE. TCRdb records Illumina HiSeq 2500 as the sequencer. A second roughly 7 to 11 cycle PCR used a sample-barcoded 5' primer and a J-beta primer mix. A unique molecular identifier was introduced onto each TCR beta cDNA molecule by a template-switch 5' adaptor carrying 12 random nucleotides. At least 2.5 million CDR3-containing paired-end reads were obtained from each sample. The Mint cDNA synthesis kit, primed by a TRBC-specific oligonucleotide, was used to synthesize first-strand cDNA from all RNA. Following uracil-DNA glycosylase treatment, all cDNA underwent a first 18-cycle PCR with the universal primers M1SS and BC2_uni_R. The source study handled its data this way. For normalization, 1 million high-quality reads, each with a distinct molecular identifier, were randomly selected from each sample. Reads with shared molecular identifiers were discarded instead of being binned into consensus sequences. CDR3 identification, clonotype clustering and error correction used MiTCR with a Q25 quality threshold and the strictest error-elimination algorithm. A nonparametric unseen species model using Euler transformation provided a lower-bound estimate of total TCR beta diversity. TCRdb took the public reads, trimmed them with fastp at Q25, ran MiXCR for clone calling and kept in-frame beta chains. CDR3 protein duplicates are merged, each entry listing the most common genes and DNA. In this record, the V and J calls reflect TCRdb's handling and not the investigators' own analysis. For this sample the table gives about 1.5 million distinct CDR3 sequences, of which roughly two fifths were detected only once. The top ten clonotypes cover around 4% of the sample.

On this clonotype: Its specific antigen is unknown. Base qualities are missing; no much larger clone stands one base away.

V loses 0 bases of germline sequence and J loses 0 bases, and the interval between the two ends is 4 bases. From the cysteine up to the phenylalanine, the CDR3 has a length of 13 residues. The CDR3 DNA has 39 bases and is translated from base 1. Based on the germline V gene (reference sequence), the CDR1 and CDR2 sequences are DFQATT and SNEGSKA. Systemically healthy Caucasian individuals from Russia, some 40 in total and aged roughly 6 to 90 years, were included as donors. Around 10 milliliters of peripheral blood were collected from each donor into EDTA-treated Vacutainer tubes. Ficoll-Paque density-gradient centrifugation was used to isolate PBMCs, with at least 7 million per sample. Total RNA, at least 6 micrograms per sample, was extracted from PBMCs with Trizol reagent. For every donor, an aliquot of PBMCs went through flow cytometry to measure the percentages of naive CD45RAhigh/CD27high T cells.

The rearrangement combines TRBV20-1 with TRBJ2-3, with no D gene named confidently. The sample comprised blood. The sequence derives from a woman younger than 35 in good health. The CDR3 reads CSAREASTDTQYF. The DNA sequence follows: TGCAGTGCTAGAGAGGCGAGCACAGATACGCAGTATTTT.